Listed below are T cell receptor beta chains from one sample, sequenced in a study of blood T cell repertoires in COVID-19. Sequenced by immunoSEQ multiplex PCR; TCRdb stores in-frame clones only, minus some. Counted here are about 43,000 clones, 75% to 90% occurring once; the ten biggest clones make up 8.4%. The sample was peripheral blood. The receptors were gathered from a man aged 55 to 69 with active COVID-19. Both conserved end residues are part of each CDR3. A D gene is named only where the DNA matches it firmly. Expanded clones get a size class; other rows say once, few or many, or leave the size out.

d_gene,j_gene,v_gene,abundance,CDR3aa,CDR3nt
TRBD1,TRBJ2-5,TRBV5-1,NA,CASSLKRQGATVETQYF,TGCGCCAGCAGCCTAAAACGACAGGGGGCTACAGTGGAGACCCAGTACTTC
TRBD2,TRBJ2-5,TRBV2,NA,CASSVLAGVEAQYF,TGTGCCAGCAGTGTCTTAGCGGGAGTTGAGGCCCAGTACTTC
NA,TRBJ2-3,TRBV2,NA,CASSEGALGRDTQYF,TGTGCCAGCAGTGAGGGGGCACTCGGGAGGGATACGCAGTATTTT
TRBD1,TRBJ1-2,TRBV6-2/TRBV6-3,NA,CASTPRQGAVYGYTF,TGTGCCAGCACCCCGAGACAGGGGGCGGTTTATGGCTACACCTTC
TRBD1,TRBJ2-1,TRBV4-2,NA,CASSQDLGTGYNEQFF,TGTGCCAGCAGCCAAGATCTGGGGACAGGGTACAATGAGCAGTTCTTC
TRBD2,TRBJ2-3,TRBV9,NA,CASSVSSGRASRMSDTQYF,TGTGCCAGCAGCGTATCTAGCGGGAGGGCCAGCCGCATGTCAGATACGCAGTATTTT
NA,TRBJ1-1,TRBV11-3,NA,CASSSPGVPEAFF,TGTGCCAGCAGCTCGCCGGGGGTTCCTGAAGCTTTCTTT
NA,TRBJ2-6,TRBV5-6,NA,CASSLEFSGANVLTF,TGTGCCAGCAGCTTAGAGTTCTCTGGGGCCAACGTCCTGACTTTC
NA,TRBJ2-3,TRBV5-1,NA,CASSLQAGFSTDTQYF,TGCGCCAGCAGCTTGCAGGCAGGATTTAGCACAGATACGCAGTATTTT
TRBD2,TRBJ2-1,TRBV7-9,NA,CASSAGLAAYNEQFF,TGTGCCAGCAGCGCCGGACTAGCGGCCTACAATGAGCAGTTCTTC
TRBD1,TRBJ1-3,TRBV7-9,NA,CASSLTGAGNTIYF,TGTGCCAGCAGCTTAACAGGGGCTGGAAACACCATATATTTT
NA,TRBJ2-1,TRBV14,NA,CASSQDIAYNEQFF,TGTGCCAGCAGCCAGGACATTGCATACAATGAGCAGTTCTTC
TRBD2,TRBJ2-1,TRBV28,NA,CASRESGGSYNEQFF,TGTGCCAGCAGGGAGAGCGGGGGCTCCTACAATGAGCAGTTCTTC
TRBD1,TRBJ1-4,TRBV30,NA,CAWNLGQGVYF,TGTGCCTGGAACCTCGGACAGGGGGTATATTTT
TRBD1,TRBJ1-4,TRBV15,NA,CATSRDQGAAEKLFF,TGTGCCACCAGCAGAGATCAGGGGGCGGCTGAAAAACTGTTTTTT
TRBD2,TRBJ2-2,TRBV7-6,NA,CASSLEVAGGHTGELFF,TGTGCCAGCAGCTTAGAGGTAGCGGGAGGCCACACCGGGGAGCTGTTTTTT
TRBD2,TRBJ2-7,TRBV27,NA,CASSLSCLAGTREQYF,TGTGCCAGCAGTTTATCTTGCCTAGCGGGGACTAGGGAGCAGTACTTC
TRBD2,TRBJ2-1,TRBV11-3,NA,CASSRGRGEQFF,TGTGCCAGCAGCCGAGGGAGGGGTGAGCAGTTCTTC
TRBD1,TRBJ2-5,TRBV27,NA,CASRWTGGWETQYF,TGTGCCAGCAGGTGGACAGGCGGGTGGGAGACCCAGTACTTC
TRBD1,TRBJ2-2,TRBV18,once,CASSPPGQGGTGELFF,TGTGCCAGCTCACCGCCAGGACAGGGTGGGACCGGGGAGCTGTTTTTT
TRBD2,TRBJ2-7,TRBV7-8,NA,CASRPGTSNYEQYF,TGTGCCAGCAGACCCGGGACTAGCAACTACGAGCAGTACTTC
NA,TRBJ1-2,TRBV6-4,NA,CASSDGWQGNYGYTF,TGTGCCAGCAGTGACGGGTGGCAGGGGAACTATGGCTACACCTTC
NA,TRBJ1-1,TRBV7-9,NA,CASSLQGSMNTEAFF,TGTGCCAGCAGCTTGCAGGGATCCATGAACACTGAAGCTTTCTTT
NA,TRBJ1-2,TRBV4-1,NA,CASSQLWYSGGINYGYTF,TGCGCCAGCAGCCAATTATGGTACAGCGGTGGGATTAACTATGGCTACACCTTC